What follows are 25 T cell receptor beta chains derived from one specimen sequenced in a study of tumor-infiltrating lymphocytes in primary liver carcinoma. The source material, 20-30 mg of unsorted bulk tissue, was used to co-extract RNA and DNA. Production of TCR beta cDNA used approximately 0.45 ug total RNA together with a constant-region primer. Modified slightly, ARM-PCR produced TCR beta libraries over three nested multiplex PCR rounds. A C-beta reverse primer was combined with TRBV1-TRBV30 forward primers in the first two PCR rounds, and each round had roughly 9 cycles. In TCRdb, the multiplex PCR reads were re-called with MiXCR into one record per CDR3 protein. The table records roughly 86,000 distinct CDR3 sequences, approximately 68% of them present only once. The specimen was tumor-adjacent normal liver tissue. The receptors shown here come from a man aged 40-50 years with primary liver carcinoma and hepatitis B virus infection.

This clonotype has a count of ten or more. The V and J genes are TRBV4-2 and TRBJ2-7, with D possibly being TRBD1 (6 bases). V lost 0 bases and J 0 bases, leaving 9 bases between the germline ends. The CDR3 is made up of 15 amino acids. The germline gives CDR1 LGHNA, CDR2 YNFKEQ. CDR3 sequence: CASSQEGAGSYEQYF. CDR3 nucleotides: TGTGCCAGCAGCCAAGAGGGGGCTGGCTCCTACGAGCAGTACTTC.

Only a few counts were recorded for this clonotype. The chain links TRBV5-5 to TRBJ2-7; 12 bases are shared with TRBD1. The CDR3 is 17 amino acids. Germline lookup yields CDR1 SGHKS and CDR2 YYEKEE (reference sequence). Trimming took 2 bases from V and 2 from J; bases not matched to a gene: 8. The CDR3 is CASSFAPGTGGTYEQYF. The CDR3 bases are TGTGCCAGCAGCTTCGCCCCCGGGACAGGGGGCACCTACGAGCAGTACTTC.

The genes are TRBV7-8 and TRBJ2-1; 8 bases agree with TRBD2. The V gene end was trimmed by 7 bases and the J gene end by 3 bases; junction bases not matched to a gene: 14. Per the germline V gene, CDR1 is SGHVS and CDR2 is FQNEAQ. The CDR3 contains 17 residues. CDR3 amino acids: CASTWTSRRTDYNEQFF. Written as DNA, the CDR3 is TGTGCCAGCACCTGGACTAGCAGGAGGACCGACTACAATGAGCAGTTCTTC.

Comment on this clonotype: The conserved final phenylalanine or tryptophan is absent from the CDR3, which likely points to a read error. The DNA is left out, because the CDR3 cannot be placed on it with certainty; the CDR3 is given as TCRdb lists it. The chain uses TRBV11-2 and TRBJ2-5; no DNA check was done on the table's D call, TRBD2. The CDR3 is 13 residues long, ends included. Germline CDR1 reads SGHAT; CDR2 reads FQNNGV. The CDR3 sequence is CASSGDFQETQCS.

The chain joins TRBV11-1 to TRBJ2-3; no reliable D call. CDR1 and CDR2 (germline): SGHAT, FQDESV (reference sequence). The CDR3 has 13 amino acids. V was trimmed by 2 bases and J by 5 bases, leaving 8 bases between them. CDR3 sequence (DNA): TGTGCCAGCAGCTTATGTATGGGAGATACGCAGTATTTT. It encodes CASSLCMGDTQYF. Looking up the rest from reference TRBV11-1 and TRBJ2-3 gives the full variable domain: EAEVAQSPRYKITEKSQAVAFWCDPISGHATLYWYRQILGQGPELLVQFQDESVVDDSQLPKDRFSAERLKGVDSTLKIQPAELGDSAMYLCASSLCMGDTQYFGPGTRLTVL.

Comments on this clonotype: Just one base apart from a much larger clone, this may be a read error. CDR3 loop: CASSLPDGLAGDNTGELLF. As DNA, the CDR3 is TGTGCCAGCAGCTTACCCGACGGACTAGCGGGAGACAACACCGGGGAGCTGTTATTT. The chain combines TRBV5-6 with TRBJ2-2; 13 positions agree with TRBD2. The CDR3 sequence is 19 residues long. Germline V gives CDR1 SGHDT, CDR2 YYEEEE.

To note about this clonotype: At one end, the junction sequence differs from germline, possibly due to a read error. The CDR3 DNA sequence: TGTGCCAGCACCAGGGGGCGCGGGACCTACGAGCAGCATTTC. Its translation is CASTRGRGTYEQHF. The rearrangement joins TRBV6-1 to TRBJ2-7; 8 nucleotides match TRBD1. Germline V gene lookup returns CDR1 MNHNS and CDR2 SASEGT. The CDR3 is 14 residues long.

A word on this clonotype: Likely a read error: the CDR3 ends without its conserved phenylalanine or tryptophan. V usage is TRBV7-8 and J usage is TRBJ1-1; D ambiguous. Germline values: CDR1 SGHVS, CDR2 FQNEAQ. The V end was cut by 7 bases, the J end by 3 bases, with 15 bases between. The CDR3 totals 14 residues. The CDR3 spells CASTLKTCHTEAFS. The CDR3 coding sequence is TGTGCCAGCACCCTTAAGACATGCCACACTGAAGCTTTCTCT.

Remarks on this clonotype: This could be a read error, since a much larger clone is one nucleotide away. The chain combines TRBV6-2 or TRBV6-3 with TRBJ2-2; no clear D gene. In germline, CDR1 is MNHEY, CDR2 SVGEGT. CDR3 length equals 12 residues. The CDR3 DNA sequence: TGTGTCAGCAGTTACTCGACCGGGGAGCTGTTTTTT. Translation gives CVSSYSTGELFF.

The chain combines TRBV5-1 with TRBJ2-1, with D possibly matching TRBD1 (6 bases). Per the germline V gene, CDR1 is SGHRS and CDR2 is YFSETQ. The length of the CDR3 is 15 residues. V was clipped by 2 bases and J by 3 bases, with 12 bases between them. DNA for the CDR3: TGCGCCAGCAGCTTAACGCTAGGGGGCTACAATGAGCAGTTCTTC. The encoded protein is CASSLTLGGYNEQFF.

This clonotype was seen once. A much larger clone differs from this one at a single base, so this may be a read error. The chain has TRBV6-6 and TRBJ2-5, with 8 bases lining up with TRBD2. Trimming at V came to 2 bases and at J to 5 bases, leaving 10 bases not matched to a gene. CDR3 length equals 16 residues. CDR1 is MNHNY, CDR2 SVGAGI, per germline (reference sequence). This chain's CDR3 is CASSYLRLERGETQYF. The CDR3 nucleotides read TGTGCCAGCAGTTACCTCCGACTAGAGCGGGGGGAGACCCAGTACTTC.

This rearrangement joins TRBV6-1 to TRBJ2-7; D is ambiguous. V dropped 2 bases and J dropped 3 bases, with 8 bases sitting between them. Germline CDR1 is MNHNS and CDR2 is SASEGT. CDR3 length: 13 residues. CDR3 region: CASSECIFYEQYF. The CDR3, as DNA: TGTGCCAGCAGTGAATGTATTTTCTACGAGCAGTACTTC.

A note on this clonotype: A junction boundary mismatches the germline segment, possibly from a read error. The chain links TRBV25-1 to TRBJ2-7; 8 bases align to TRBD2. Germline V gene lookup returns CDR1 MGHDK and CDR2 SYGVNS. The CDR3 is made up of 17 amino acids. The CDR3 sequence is CASSDHPVAGGSYEQYF. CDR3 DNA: TGTGCCAGCAGCGACCATCCCGTGGCGGGAGGTTCCTATGAGCAGTACTTC.

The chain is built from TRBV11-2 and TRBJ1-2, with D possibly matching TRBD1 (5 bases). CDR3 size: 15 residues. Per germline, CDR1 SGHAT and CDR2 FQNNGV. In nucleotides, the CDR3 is TGTGCTGGCAGCTTAGTGTCCGGGGGGAACTATGGCTACACCTTC. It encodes CAGSLVSGGNYGYTF.

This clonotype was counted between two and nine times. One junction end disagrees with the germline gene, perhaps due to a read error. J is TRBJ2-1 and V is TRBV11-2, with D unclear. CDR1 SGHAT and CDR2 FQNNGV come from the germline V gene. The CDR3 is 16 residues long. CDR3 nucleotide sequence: TGTGCCAGCAGCCTGGATATCGGATTAGCCATGGGTGAGCGGTTCTTC. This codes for CASSLDIGLAMGERFF.

CDR3 coding DNA: TGTGCCAGCAGCTTAGGCCTGACAGGGGTCGGAGAAACCCAGTACTTC. This encodes CASSLGLTGVGETQYF. The chain recombines TRBV11-2 with TRBJ2-5, with TRBD1 matching over 8 bases. CDR1 and CDR2 (germline): SGHAT, FQNNGV. The CDR3 extends over 16 amino acids. Trimming cost V 1 base and J 8 bases; bases outside gene matches: 12.

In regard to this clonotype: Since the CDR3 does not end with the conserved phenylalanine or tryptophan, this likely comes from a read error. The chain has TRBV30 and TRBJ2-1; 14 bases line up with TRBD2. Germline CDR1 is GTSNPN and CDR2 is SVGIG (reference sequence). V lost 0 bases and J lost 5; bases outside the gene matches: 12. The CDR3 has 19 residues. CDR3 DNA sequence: TGTGCCTGGAGTGTACGGGGACTAGCGGGAGATGCGGGGGACAATGAGCAGTTCTCC. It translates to CAWSVRGLAGDAGDNEQFS.

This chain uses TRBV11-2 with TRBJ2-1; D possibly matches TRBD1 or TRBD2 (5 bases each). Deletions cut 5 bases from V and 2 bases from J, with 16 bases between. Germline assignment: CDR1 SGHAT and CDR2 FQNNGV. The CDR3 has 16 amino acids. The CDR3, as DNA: TGTGCCAGCAGCCACCCTTCCCGGGGCACCTACAATGAGCAGTTCTTC. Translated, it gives CASSHPSRGTYNEQFF.

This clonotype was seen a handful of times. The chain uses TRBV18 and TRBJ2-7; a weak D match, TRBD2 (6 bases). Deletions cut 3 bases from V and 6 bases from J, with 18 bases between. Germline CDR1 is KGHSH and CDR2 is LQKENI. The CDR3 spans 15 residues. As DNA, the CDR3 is TGTGCCAGCTCACCTTCCCGACTAGAATTGGGCGAGCAGTACTTC. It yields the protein CASSPSRLELGEQYF.

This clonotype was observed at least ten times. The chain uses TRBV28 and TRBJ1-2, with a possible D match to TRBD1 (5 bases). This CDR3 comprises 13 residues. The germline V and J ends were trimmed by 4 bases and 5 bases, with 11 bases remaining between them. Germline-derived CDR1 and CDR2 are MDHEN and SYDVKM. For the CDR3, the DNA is TGTGCCAGCAGTTCAGGCCAGGGTTATGGCTACACCTTC. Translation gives CASSSGQGYGYTF.

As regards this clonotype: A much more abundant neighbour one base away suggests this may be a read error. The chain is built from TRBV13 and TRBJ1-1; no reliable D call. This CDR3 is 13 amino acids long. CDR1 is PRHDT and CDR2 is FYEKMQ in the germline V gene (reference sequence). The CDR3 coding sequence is TGTGCCAGCAGCTTAAATACAGACACTGAAGCTATCTTT. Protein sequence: CASSLNTDTEAIF.

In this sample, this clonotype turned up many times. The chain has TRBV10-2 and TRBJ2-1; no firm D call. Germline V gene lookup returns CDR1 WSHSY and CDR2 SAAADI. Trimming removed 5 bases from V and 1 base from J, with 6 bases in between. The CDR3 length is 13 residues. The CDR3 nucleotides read TGCGCCAGCAGTACAGAGTCCTACAATGAGCAGTTCTTC. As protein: CASSTESYNEQFF.

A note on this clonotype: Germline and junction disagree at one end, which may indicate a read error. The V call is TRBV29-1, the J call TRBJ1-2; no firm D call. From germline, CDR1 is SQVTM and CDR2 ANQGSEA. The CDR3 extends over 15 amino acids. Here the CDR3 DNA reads TGCACCGTTGAAGAACGGGCCGTCGGGCCCTATGGTTACACCTTC. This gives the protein CTVEERAVGPYGYTF.

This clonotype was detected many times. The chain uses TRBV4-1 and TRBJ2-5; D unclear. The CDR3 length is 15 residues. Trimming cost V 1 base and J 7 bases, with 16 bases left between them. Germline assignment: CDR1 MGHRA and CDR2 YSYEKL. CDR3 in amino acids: CASSQVFGPSGTQYF. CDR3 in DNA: TGCGCCAGCAGCCAAGTATTCGGCCCCTCGGGGACCCAGTACTTC.

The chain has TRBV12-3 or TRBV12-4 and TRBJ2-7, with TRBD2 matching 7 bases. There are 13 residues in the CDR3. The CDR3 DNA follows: TGTGGCATCAGCTTACGGGAGGCCTACGAGCAGTACTTC. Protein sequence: CGISLREAYEQYF.